This T cell receptor (beta chain) was profiled in a study of a mutant IDH1 vaccine in newly diagnosed glioma. Indicated time point: week 47, end of study. Vaccination comprised doses that each held 300 ug of mutant IDH1 20-mer peptide, plus topical imiquimod. The astrocytomas were IDH1-mutant, ATRX-negative, and WHO grade 3 or 4. Produced via immunoSEQ multiplex PCR; TCRdb's table is partial and in-frame only. Of some 50,000 clones listed, approximately 64% are singletons. The junction had 4 bases not matched to a gene; V was cut back by 5 bases and J by 1 base. This CDR3 has 14 residues. The germline V gene has CDR1 WNHNN and CDR2 SYGVQD (reference sequence). The sample holds a few counts of this clone. Its antigen is still unknown.

This clonotype was sampled from a man between 35 and 55 years old with glioma. Some clones in this sample may be carry-over from other donors' samples. The chain joins TRBV10-1 to TRBJ2-5; 7 bases line up with TRBD2. The starting material was peripheral blood mononuclear cells (PBMCs), obtained from a glioma patient whose treatment included an IDH1 peptide vaccine. This chain's CDR3 is CASSYAGVQETQYF. CDR3 nucleotides: TGCGCCAGCAGTTACGCGGGAGTCCAAGAGACCCAGTACTTC.